This T cell receptor beta chain was recorded in a study of shared clonotypes between healthy human individuals. Whole-study results and caveats: The study found 4.5% to 5% of naive CD4 clonotypes shared across four donors. Unshared clonotypes carried lower generation probabilities than those common to all four donors.

This CDR3 has 14 residues. V was pared by 8 bases and J by 6 bases, with 16 bases between. CDR1 and CDR2 from the germline V gene are MNHEY and SVGAGI. TCRdb's copy holds only in-frame clones and misses some; the assay was immunoSEQ multiplex PCR. Here the sample spans about 2.5 million clones, under 95% being singletons. Notes on this clone: Its antigen is currently unknown.

This receptor was obtained from a man aged 18 to 29 in good health. Some clones in this sample may be carry-over from other donors' samples. The source material was naive CD4+ T cells from PBMCs. Subset denoted: CD45RA+ positively selected. This chain links TRBV6-5 with TRBJ2-2; D unresolved. The CDR3 DNA follows: TGTGCCAGCGCCGCTCGCCCCTGGTCCGGGGAGCTGTTTTTT. Protein product: CASAARPWSGELFF.